This T cell receptor beta chain emerged from a study of shared clonotypes between healthy human individuals. Repertoires were generated with immunoSEQ multiplex PCR, while TCRdb's copy carries only in-frame clones and drops some. This table has some 510,000 clones, about four fifths appearing once. Trimming pared 4 bases from V and 6 bases from J, leaving 10 bases between. The CDR3 extends over 12 amino acids. In germline, CDR1 is SGHDN, CDR2 FVKESK. Input material: PBMCs. This TCR was sampled from a woman in her 40s in good health. Some clones in this sample may be carry-over from other donors' samples. This rearrangement joins TRBV14 to TRBJ2-7; no firm D call. CDR3 sequence: CASSRPGSEQYF. The CDR3 bases are TGTGCCAGCAGCCGGCCCGGCAGCGAGCAGTACTTC.